The clone carrying this T cell receptor beta chain was seen ten or more times. Its specificity is unknown. The CDR3 covers 14 residues. V lost 7 bases and J lost 2; bases outside the gene matches: 1. CDR1 MNHEY and CDR2 SVGAGI come from the germline V gene. cDNA serving as the sequencing template came from extracted, reverse transcribed RNA. Clones were sequenced by immunoSEQ multiplex PCR, and TCRdb holds only the in-frame ones, with some missing. The repertoire holds over 100,000 clones, 49% seen once, with around 20% in the top ten. This record comes from a study of CD8+ T cells in alopecia areata. At the level of the study: Patients in the treated group were given tofacitinib by mouth, 5 to 10 mg twice a day. Study observations and caveats: Clonality in lesional scalp, especially alopecia totalis/universalis, exceeded that of normal scalp. Normal skin's resident alphabeta T cells are sequenced alongside lesional scalp T cells.

Peripheral blood and lesional scalp punch biopsies were taken from alopecia areata patients. The clonotype comes from a human donor with alopecia areata. The sequenced sample was CD8+ T cells sorted from blood, obtained at week 0. The rearrangement links TRBV6-5 to TRBJ2-3; 12 nucleotides align to TRBD2. The CDR3 DNA sequence: TGTGCCAGCACTAGCGGGGGGGCCACAGATACGCAGTATTTT. Translating gives CASTSGGATDTQYF.